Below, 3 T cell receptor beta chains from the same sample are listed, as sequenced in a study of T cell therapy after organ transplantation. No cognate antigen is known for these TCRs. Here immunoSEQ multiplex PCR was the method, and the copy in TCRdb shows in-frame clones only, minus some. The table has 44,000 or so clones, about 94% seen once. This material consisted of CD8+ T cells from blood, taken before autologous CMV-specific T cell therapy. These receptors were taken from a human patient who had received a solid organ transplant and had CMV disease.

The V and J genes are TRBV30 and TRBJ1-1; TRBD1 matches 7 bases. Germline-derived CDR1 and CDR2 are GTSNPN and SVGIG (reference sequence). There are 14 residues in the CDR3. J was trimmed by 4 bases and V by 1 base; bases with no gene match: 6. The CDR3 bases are TGTGCCTGGAGTGCCGACAGGGTGTTCACTGAAGCTTTCTTT. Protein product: CAWSADRVFTEAFF.

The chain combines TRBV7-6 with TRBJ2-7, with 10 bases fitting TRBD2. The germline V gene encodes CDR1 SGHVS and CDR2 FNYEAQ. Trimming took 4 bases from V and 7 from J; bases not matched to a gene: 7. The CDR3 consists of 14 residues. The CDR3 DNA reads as TGTGCCAGCAGCTCCGGGACTAGCGCTTCGGAGCAGTACTTC. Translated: CASSSGTSASEQYF.

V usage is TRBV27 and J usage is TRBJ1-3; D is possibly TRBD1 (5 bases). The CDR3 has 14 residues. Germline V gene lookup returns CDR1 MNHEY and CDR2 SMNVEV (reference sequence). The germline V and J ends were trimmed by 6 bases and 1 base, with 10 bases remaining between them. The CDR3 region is CASSLGVSGNTIYF. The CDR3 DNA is TGTGCCAGCAGCCTAGGGGTTTCTGGAAACACCATATATTTT.